This T cell receptor beta chain was captured by sequencing in a study of tumor-infiltrating lymphocytes in glioblastoma multiforme. Findings and limits, study-wide: TCR plus mutation findings rest on a single glioblastoma patient.

Three nested ARM-PCR rounds with V-beta and C-beta primers built TCRB libraries. Unique molecular identifiers were not described for the libraries. One entry per CDR3 protein, called by TCRdb with MiXCR from the multiplex PCR reads. In the table there are about 10,000 distinct CDR3 sequences, 66% of which are singletons. By sample fraction, this clonotype is medium-sized (0.01 to 0.1%). Its cognate antigen is unknown. The CDR3 is 14 amino acids. V shed 6 bases, J shed 8 bases, and the junction held 11 bases outside the gene matches. CDR1 SQVTM and CDR2 ANQGSEA come from the germline V gene. Input material: brain tumor tissue. The chain has TRBV29-1 and TRBJ1-2, with TRBD1 matching over 11 bases. The clonotype originates from a male donor with glioblastoma. The CDR3 region is CSVAGTGGGNGYTF. The CDR3 DNA sequence: TGCAGCGTGGCCGGGACAGGGGGGGGCAACGGCTACACCTTC.